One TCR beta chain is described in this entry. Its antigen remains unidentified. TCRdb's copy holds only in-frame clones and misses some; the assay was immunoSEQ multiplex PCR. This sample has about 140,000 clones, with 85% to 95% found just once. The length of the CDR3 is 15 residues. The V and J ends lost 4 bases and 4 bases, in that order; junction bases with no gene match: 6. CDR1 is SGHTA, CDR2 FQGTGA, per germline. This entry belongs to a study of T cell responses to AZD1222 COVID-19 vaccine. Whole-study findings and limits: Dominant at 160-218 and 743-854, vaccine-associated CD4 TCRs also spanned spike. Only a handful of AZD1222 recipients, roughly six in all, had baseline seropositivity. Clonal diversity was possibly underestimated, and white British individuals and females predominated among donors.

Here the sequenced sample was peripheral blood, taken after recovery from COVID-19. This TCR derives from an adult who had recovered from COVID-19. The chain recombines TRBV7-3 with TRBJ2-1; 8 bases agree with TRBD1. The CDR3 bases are TGTGCCAGCAGCTCCGACAGGGGAGGATACAATGAGCAGTTCTTC. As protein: CASSSDRGGYNEQFF.